Reported below is one TCR beta chain. The target antigen is unknown. This entry is derived from a study of T cells expressing NK-cell markers. Across the whole study: The authors derived TCR beta repertoires from sorted CD3+CD56+NKG2C+, CD3+CD56+NKG2C- and CD3+CD56-NKG2C+ T cells.

TCRdb re-called the 5' RACE reads and catalogs CDR3 proteins one per entry, DNA excluded. The table for this sample gives 350,000 to 500,000 distinct CDR3 sequences. Whole-study findings and limits: The study did not resolve the HCMV specificity of expanded NKG2C+ T cell clones. In a handful of donors, these clonotypes also led the CD3+CD56-NKG2C+ fraction.

The sequencing input was blood T cells: a sorted CD56 or NKG2C T cell subset, CD4+ or CD8+ T cells, or bulk PBMC T cells (not recorded which). The TCR was taken from a woman aged 18 to 75 in good health.

The CDR3 region is CASSTGQFNSPLHF. V and J are TRBV6-1 and TRBJ1-6; no DNA is available, so the TRBD1 call from TCRdb remains unchecked. The CDR3 has 14 amino acids. The V gene's germline CDR1 is MNHNS and CDR2 SASEGT.